These T cell receptor beta chains were read from a single sample in a study of OX40 agonist ivuxolimab in advanced cancers. Profiling relied on immunoSEQ multiplex PCR, and the TCRdb table lists in-frame clones only, not all of them. The sample holds some 50,000 clones; 70% to 90% are singletons and the top ten take 0.69%. The sequencing here drew on CD4+ or CD8+ T cells sorted from blood, taken in a trial of the OX40 agonist ivuxolimab. These receptors all stem from an adult with an advanced solid tumor such as melanoma, head and neck, liver or kidney cancer. The CDR3 runs from the conserved cysteine through the conserved F or W. A D gene is named only where the DNA matches it firmly. Clone size, where shown, is once, few, many, or a class for clones that have expanded.

j_gene	v_gene	d_gene	abundance	CDR3nt	CDR3aa
TRBJ2-3	TRBV9	-	-	TGTGCCAGCAATATCGGAGACGGGGGAACAGATACGCAGTATTTT	CASNIGDGGTDTQYF
TRBJ2-1	TRBV9	-	few	TGTGCCAGCAGCCCCCGTGAGGGCTCCTACAATGAGCAGTTCTTC	CASSPREGSYNEQFF
TRBJ2-5	TRBV2	-	-	TGTGCCAGCGGGCCGCTAGGAATGGGGGAGACCCAGTACTTC	CASGPLGMGETQYF
TRBJ2-2	TRBV4-2	TRBD2	-	TGTGCCAGCAGCCAAGATAAGGGGACTAGCGGGGGGCTCTCGGGACTGGACACCGGGGAGCTGTTTTTT	CASSQDKGTSGGLSGLDTGELFF
TRBJ2-7	TRBV7-8	-	once	TGTGCCAGCAGCTTAGGTGGTAGGGTGGCCTACGAGCAGTACTTC	CASSLGGRVAYEQYF
TRBJ2-3	TRBV6-1	-	few	TGTGCCAGCAGTGAAGGGCCTAGCACAGATACGCAGTATTTT	CASSEGPSTDTQYF
TRBJ2-5	TRBV5-1	TRBD2	-	TGCGCCAGCAGCAAGACCCCTAGCGGCCAAGAGACCCAGTACTTC	CASSKTPSGQETQYF
TRBJ2-5	TRBV15	TRBD1	-	TGTGCCACCAGCATCCGTAGGGGGACAGGTATTGGAGAGACCCAGTACTTC	CATSIRRGTGIGETQYF
TRBJ1-1	TRBV7-2	-	-	TGTGCCAGCAGCTTGGACAGAAGGACTGAAGCTTTCTTT	CASSLDRRTEAFF
TRBJ2-1	TRBV11-2	-	-	TGTGCCAGCAGCTTAGCCCCCTACAATGAGCAGTTCTTC	CASSLAPYNEQFF
TRBJ2-2	TRBV7-6	-	once	TGTGCCAGCAGCAGTAGGGGCACCGGGGAGCTGTTTTTT	CASSSRGTGELFF
TRBJ2-3	TRBV11-3	-	once	TGTGCCAGCAGCTCCCCTTACAACCCTTGGGGCCAAGATACGCAGTATTTT	CASSSPYNPWGQDTQYF
TRBJ1-3	TRBV28	-	-	TGTGCCAGCAGTTTCGACAGAGTCTCTGGAAACACCATATATTTT	CASSFDRVSGNTIYF
TRBJ2-7	TRBV11-3	-	-	TGTGCCAGCAGCTTAATGGGCCAGGGCTACGAGCAGTACTTC	CASSLMGQGYEQYF
TRBJ2-1	TRBV6-1	-	-	TGTGCCAGCTATGAAGGGCCGACGGCTAACCCCTCCTACAATGAGCAGTTCTTC	CASYEGPTANPSYNEQFF
TRBJ2-7	TRBV4-1	-	-	TGCGCCAGCAGCCAAGAAGGGGGTAACAGGGCTGCCGAGCAGTACTTC	CASSQEGGNRAAEQYF
TRBJ1-2	TRBV9	TRBD1	few	TGTGCCAGCAGAAATCCGGGACAGGGCGACGTTGGCTACACCTTC	CASRNPGQGDVGYTF
TRBJ1-5	TRBV19	TRBD1	-	TGTGCCAGTAGATCCACCAGGGGGACCAATCAGCCCCAGCATTTT	CASRSTRGTNQPQHF
TRBJ2-7	TRBV9	-	-	TGTGCCAGCAGCGTAGGCAGTTCTTCGTCCTACGAGCAGTACTTC	CASSVGSSSSYEQYF
TRBJ1-1	TRBV7-9	-	-	TGTGCCAGCAGCTTAGGAGGCGGGCCCCACACTGAAGCTTTCTTT	CASSLGGGPHTEAFF
TRBJ2-3	TRBV19	TRBD1	-	TGTGCCAGCTCCGGGACAGGGGGTCGTGTTGCAGATACGCAGTATTTT	CASSGTGGRVADTQYF
TRBJ2-5	TRBV10-2	TRBD2	-	TGCGCCAGCAGCACCAGCGGGGGGGCCGGGCAGACCCAGTACTTC	CASSTSGGAGQTQYF
TRBJ1-2	TRBV5-4	-	-	TGTGCCAGCAGCTCGGCATTTCCCCTGGGCTATGGCTACACCTTC	CASSSAFPLGYGYTF
TRBJ2-3	TRBV5-1	TRBD1	-	TGCGCCAGCAGCGTGGACGGGACAGCTCCTAGCACAGATACGCAGTATTTT	CASSVDGTAPSTDTQYF
TRBJ2-2	TRBV27	TRBD1	once	TGTGCCAGCAGTTTAGACAGGGGGCGTTACACCGGGGAGCTGTTTTTT	CASSLDRGRYTGELFF
TRBJ1-5	TRBV5-1	TRBD1	-	TGCGCCAGCAGCTTGCGACAGGGGACTGATCAGCCCCAGCATTTT	CASSLRQGTDQPQHF
TRBJ1-2	TRBV6-1	TRBD1	few	TGTGCCAGCAGTACGAGGACAGGAGGTCAGGGCTACACCTTC	CASSTRTGGQGYTF
TRBJ1-1	TRBV18	TRBD1	-	TGTGCCAGCTCACCAGGGACAGGGGGCGTGAACACTGAAGCTTTCTTT	CASSPGTGGVNTEAFF
TRBJ1-1	TRBV9	TRBD1	-	TGTGCCAGCAGCTTAACCGGGACAGGGAACGCTGAAGCTTTCTTT	CASSLTGTGNAEAFF